Here is one TCR beta chain with its context. Its antigen is unidentified. The immunoSEQ assay was v3.0, run at survey level. Per-sample sequencing targets were roughly 40,000-55,000 T-cell genomes. Measured with immunoSEQ multiplex PCR; TCRdb has only the in-frame clones, and not every one. The data contain roughly 28,000 clones, approximately 93% of them seen just once; the ten biggest clones take up around 4.2%. The sample comes from a study of long-term antiretroviral therapy in people with HIV. Study-wide points: In the period from the mid-2000s to the late 2010s, blood was collected, possibly under older ART regimens. Within the repertoire, clones expanded before ART were dominant at all time points. After ART, diversity increased yet remained lower than transplant donor controls.

The CDR3 is made up of 15 amino acids. The V gene's germline CDR1 is MNHEY and CDR2 SMNVEV (reference sequence). The V end lost 3 bases, the J end lost 3 bases, and 12 bases lay between the germline ends. The genes are TRBV27 and TRBJ1-5, with TRBD1 as a possible D gene (5 bases). This specimen consisted of unsorted PBMCs, obtained 3.1 years after starting antiretroviral therapy. This TCR derives from a man between 18 and 35 years old with HIV. CDR3 sequence: CASSLWGNHNQPQHF. Written as DNA, the CDR3 is TGTGCCAGCAGTTTGTGGGGGAATCACAATCAGCCCCAGCATTTT.